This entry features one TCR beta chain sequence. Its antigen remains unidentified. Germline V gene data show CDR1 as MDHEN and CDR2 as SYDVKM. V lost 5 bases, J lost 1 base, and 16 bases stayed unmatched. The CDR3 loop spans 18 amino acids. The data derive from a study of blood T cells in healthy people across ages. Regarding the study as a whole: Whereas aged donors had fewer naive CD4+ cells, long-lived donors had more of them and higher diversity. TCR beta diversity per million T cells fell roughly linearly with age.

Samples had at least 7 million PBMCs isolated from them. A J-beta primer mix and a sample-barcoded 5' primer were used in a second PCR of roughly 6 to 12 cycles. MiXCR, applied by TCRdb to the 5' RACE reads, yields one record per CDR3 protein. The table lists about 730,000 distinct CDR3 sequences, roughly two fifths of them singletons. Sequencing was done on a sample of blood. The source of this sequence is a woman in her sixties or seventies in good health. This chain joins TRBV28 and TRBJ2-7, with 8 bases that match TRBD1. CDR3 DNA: TGTGCCAGCAGTAACAACCAGCAGCGGACAGGGAATTCCTACGAGCAGTACTTC. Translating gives CASSNNQQRTGNSYEQYF.